The 32 T cell receptor beta chains reported below all come from one sample, sequenced in a study of OX40 agonist ivuxolimab in advanced cancers. The method was immunoSEQ multiplex PCR; TCRdb's version includes in-frame clones alone and lacks a portion of them. The sample includes approximately 54,000 clones, about nine tenths of them seen just once. The specimen comprised CD4+ or CD8+ T cells sorted from blood, sampled in a trial of the OX40 agonist ivuxolimab. Receptors originate from an adult with an advanced solid tumor such as melanoma, head and neck, liver or kidney cancer.

V usage is TRBV6-6 and J usage is TRBJ1-4; 8 bases are a match to TRBD1. This CDR3 has 15 residues. Looked up from germline, CDR1 is MNHNY and CDR2 is SVGAGI (reference sequence). V was pared by 2 bases and J by 8 bases, with 7 bases of the junction left unmatched. The CDR3 DNA reads TGTGCCAGCAGTTACCGTGACAGGGGTGGCGAAAAACTGTTTTTT. Amino acids: CASSYRDRGGEKLFF.

The rearrangement uses TRBV19 and TRBJ1-2, with a tentative D call TRBD1 (5 bases). Germline CDR1 reads LNHDA; CDR2 reads SQIVND (reference sequence). CDR3 length: 14 residues. Trimming removed 3 bases from V and 7 bases from J, with 15 bases in between. CDR3 loop: CASSMIFGAFGYTF. CDR3 coding DNA: TGTGCCAGTAGTATGATCTTCGGGGCGTTTGGCTACACCTTC.

This clone came up once. The chain links TRBV7-6 to TRBJ1-2; 7 positions agree with TRBD1. This CDR3 contains 13 residues. Germline V gene lookup returns CDR1 SGHVS and CDR2 FNYEAQ. V lost 5 bases and J lost 9; bases outside the gene matches: 9. The CDR3 reads CASSQGEGTRYTF. CDR3 in DNA: TGTGCCAGCAGCCAGGGGGAGGGGACACGCTACACCTTC. The whole variable domain, filled in from reference TRBV7-6 and TRBJ1-2, reads GAGVSQSPRYKVTKRGQDVALRCDPISGHVSLYWYRQALGQGPEFLTYFNYEAQQDKSGLPNDRFSAERPEGSISTLTIQRTEQRDSAMYRCASSQGEGTRYTFGSGTRLTVV.

V gene TRBV5-4 combines with J gene TRBJ1-2, with D hard to call. The V gene lost 4 bases and the J gene lost 3 bases, with 7 bases spanning the gap. Germline CDR1 reads SGHNT; CDR2 reads YYREEE (reference sequence). This CDR3 contains 12 residues. The CDR3 loop reads CASSTTDYGYTF. Here the CDR3 DNA reads TGTGCCAGCAGCACCACAGACTATGGCTACACCTTC.

V gene TRBV9 combines with J gene TRBJ1-1, with D uncertain. The CDR3 consists of 15 residues. Trimming shortened V by 4 bases and J by 2 bases, and 15 bases separated the two germline ends. Germline lookup yields CDR1 SGDLS and CDR2 YYNGEE. CDR3 in DNA: TGTGCCAGCAGCCTCGGAGGAGTAGCAAACACTGAAGCTTTCTTT. Translated, it gives CASSLGGVANTEAFF. Together with reference TRBV9 and TRBJ1-1, the CDR3 gives the full variable domain: DSGVTQTPKHLITATGQRVTLRCSPRSGDLSVYWYQQSLDQGLQFLIQYYNGEERAKGNILERFSAQQFPDLHSELNLSSLELGDSALYFCASSLGGVANTEAFFGQGTRLTVV.

The chain uses TRBV20-1 and TRBJ2-5; D not resolved. CDR1 is DFQATT and CDR2 is SNEGSKA in the germline V gene (reference sequence). The CDR3 runs to 10 residues. V shed 3 bases and J shed 5 bases, with 4 bases lying between them. CDR3 sequence: CSARTETQYF. The CDR3 nucleotides are TGCAGTGCTAGGACTGAGACCCAGTACTTC.

The gene calls are TRBV7-9 and TRBJ1-1, with 11 bases fitting TRBD1. Germline CDR1 SEHNR, CDR2 FQNEAQ (reference sequence). V lost 6 bases, J lost 4 bases, and 10 bases stayed unmatched. The CDR3 is 16 residues long. CDR3 sequence (DNA): TGTGCCAGCAGAGTCGGAACCGGGACAGGGGGCACTGAAGCTTTCTTT. Translating it yields CASRVGTGTGGTEAFF.

A few counts support this clone. In DNA form, the CDR3 reads TGTGCCAGCAGTGAAGGAGGGGGACTCCATAATTCACCCCTCCACTTT. Protein sequence: CASSEGGGLHNSPLHF. V and J are TRBV6-1 and TRBJ1-6, with a weak D call TRBD1 (6 bases). Trimming cost V 1 base and J 5 bases, with 12 bases left between them. Germline V gene data show CDR1 as MNHNS and CDR2 as SASEGT. The CDR3 runs to 16 residues.

This rearrangement joins TRBV9 to TRBJ2-2, with 7 bases fitting TRBD1. Germline V gene lookup returns CDR1 SGDLS and CDR2 YYNGEE. V was clipped by 7 bases and J by 6 bases; unmatched bases: 9. The CDR3 has 14 residues. The chain's CDR3 is CASGLAGGSGELFF. In DNA form, the CDR3 reads TGTGCCAGCGGGTTAGCAGGGGGTTCCGGGGAGCTGTTTTTT.

The V gene is TRBV5-4, the J gene TRBJ2-7, with 10 bases matching TRBD1. With V trimmed by 4 bases and J by 4 bases, 8 bases remained unmatched. The CDR3 is 15 amino acids. The germline gives CDR1 SGHNT, CDR2 YYREEE (reference sequence). The chain's CDR3 is CASSQGGQGRYEQYF. CDR3 in DNA: TGTGCCAGCAGCCAGGGGGGACAGGGGCGATACGAGCAGTACTTC.

This chain uses TRBV9 with TRBJ1-5; TRBD1 might be the D (6 bases). This CDR3 comprises 15 residues. Germline V gene sequence: CDR1 SGDLS, CDR2 YYNGEE. The V end lost 3 bases, the J end lost 2 bases, and 12 bases lay between the germline ends. The DNA for the CDR3 is TGTGCCAGCAGCGCAGGGGCTTTGGGCAATCAGCCCCAGCATTTT. It translates to CASSAGALGNQPQHF.

This clone appeared a single time. This chain links TRBV9 with TRBJ2-1, with 7 bases that match TRBD2. Unmatched junction bases numbered 14, after V lost 3 bases and J lost 8 bases. The CDR3 spans 16 residues. Looked up from germline, CDR1 is SGDLS and CDR2 is YYNGEE. The CDR3 nucleotides are TGTGCCAGCAGCGAGGTAGGCGGGAGAAGATCGGATGAGCAGTTCTTC. Its protein product is CASSEVGGRRSDEQFF.

This clone is a singleton in its sample. The chain employs TRBV10-3 and TRBJ2-5; D not resolved. Germline CDR1 and CDR2: ENHRY and SYGVKD. CDR3 size: 17 residues. V was cut by 4 bases and J by 2 bases, with 20 bases left in between. The CDR3 reads CAISGVGPPREQETQYF. For the CDR3, the DNA is TGTGCCATCAGTGGAGTTGGCCCACCTCGAGAACAAGAGACCCAGTACTTC.

V and J are TRBV28 and TRBJ2-7, with D hard to call. Trimming removed 2 bases at V and 4 bases at J, with 6 bases between. This CDR3 region has 12 residues. Germline V gene data show CDR1 as MDHEN and CDR2 as SYDVKM. CDR3 loop: CASSLQAYEQYF. DNA of the CDR3: TGTGCCAGCAGTTTACAGGCATACGAGCAGTACTTC.

J is TRBJ2-7 and V is TRBV28, with 7 bases lining up with TRBD1. Germline CDR1 is MDHEN and CDR2 is SYDVKM. Trimming at V came to 6 bases and at J to 5 bases, leaving 7 bases not matched to a gene. CDR3 length equals 13 residues. CDR3 loop: CASSPTDRDEQYF. CDR3 bases: TGTGCCAGCAGCCCCACCGACAGGGACGAGCAGTACTTC.

In the case of this clone: Other DNA sequences of this sample code for an identical CDR3. This sequence joins TRBV7-9 and TRBJ2-1; TRBD2 is a possible D gene (6 bases). V was cut by 5 bases and J by 1 base, with 12 bases left in between. This CDR3 comprises 15 residues. Germline CDR1 is SEHNR and CDR2 is FQNEAQ (reference sequence). The CDR3 protein is CASSERGGSYNEQFF. Here the CDR3 DNA reads TGTGCCAGCAGCGAACGTGGGGGGTCCTACAATGAGCAGTTCTTC.

V and J are TRBV5-4 and TRBJ1-4; tentatively, D is TRBD1 (5 bases). Trimming removed 3 bases from V and 5 bases from J, with 11 bases in between. The CDR3 totals 14 residues. Germline loops: CDR1 SGHNT, CDR2 YYREEE (reference sequence). The CDR3 DNA reads TGTGCCAGCAGCTCCGGGACCAGAAATGAAAAACTGTTTTTT. It yields the protein CASSSGTRNEKLFF. Full variable domain (missing parts from reference TRBV5-4 and TRBJ1-4): ETGVTQSPTHLIKTRGQQVTLRCSSQSGHNTVSWYQQALGQGPQFIFQYYREEENGRGNFPPRFSGLQFPNYSSELNVNALELDDSALYLCASSSGTRNEKLFFGSGTQLSVL.

This chain links TRBV27 with TRBJ2-2; D uncertain. Trimming shortened V by 6 bases and J by 6 bases, and 8 bases separated the two germline ends. This CDR3 region has 12 residues. Germline V lookup: CDR1 MNHEY, CDR2 SMNVEV (reference sequence). The CDR3 DNA follows: TGTGCCAGCAGCCCTTATGCCGGGGAGCTGTTTTTT. Translation gives CASSPYAGELFF.

This clone was observed once. The gene calls are TRBV29-1 and TRBJ2-3, with D perhaps matching TRBD1 (5 bases). The germline V and J ends were trimmed by 4 bases and 4 bases, with 9 bases remaining between them. The V gene's germline CDR1 is SQVTM and CDR2 ANQGSEA. The CDR3 sequence is 12 residues long. CDR3 DNA: TGCAGCGTTGTCCCCAGGGCAGATACGCAGTATTTT. This sequence encodes CSVVPRADTQYF.

CDR3 DNA: TGTGCCAGCAGTCGAAATCAAGGGACCTTTTATGGCTACACCTTC. It encodes CASSRNQGTFYGYTF. J is TRBJ1-2 and V is TRBV6-5, with TRBD1 as a possible D gene (5 bases). V dropped 5 bases and J dropped 5 bases, with 18 bases sitting between them. CDR1 MNHEY and CDR2 SVGAGI come from the germline V gene. The CDR3 is 15 residues long.

J is TRBJ1-1 and V is TRBV4-1; D perhaps matches TRBD1 (5 bases). Trimming took off 2 bases at V and 2 bases at J, with 18 bases between the two ends. This CDR3 contains 17 residues. Germline V gives CDR1 MGHRA, CDR2 YSYEKL. CDR3 region: CASSQTQGLTGNTEAFF. CDR3 nucleotide sequence: TGCGCCAGCAGCCAAACCCAGGGCCTGACGGGTAACACTGAAGCTTTCTTT.

The rearrangement uses TRBV28 and TRBJ2-5, with D unclear. The CDR3 covers 16 residues. The V gene's germline CDR1 is MDHEN and CDR2 SYDVKM. V was clipped by 6 bases and J by 3 bases, with 20 bases between them. CDR3 bases: TGTGCCAGCAGCCCATTTATGGGGATCGGTGAAGAGACCCAGTACTTC. It codes for CASSPFMGIGEETQYF. Variable domain in full (rest from reference TRBV28 and TRBJ2-5): DVKVTQSSRYLVKRTGEKVFLECVQDMDHENMFWYRQDPGLGLRLIYFSYDVKMKEKGDIPEGYSVSREKKERFSLILESASTNQTSMYLCASSPFMGIGEETQYFGPGTRLLVL.

This chain uses TRBV6-5 with TRBJ2-3, with 7 bases identical to TRBD2. Germline CDR1 MNHEY, CDR2 SVGAGI. The V and J ends lost 0 bases and 2 bases, in that order; junction bases with no gene match: 5. This CDR3 spans 16 amino acids. CDR3 protein: CASSYSAGRVTDTQYF. The CDR3 region has the DNA TGTGCCAGCAGTTACTCGGCAGGGAGGGTCACAGATACGCAGTATTTT.

The rearrangement uses TRBV19 and TRBJ1-5; TRBD1 matches 7 bases. The CDR3 is 16 residues long. V gave up 3 bases and J gave up 6 bases; unmatched junction bases: 11. Looked up from germline, CDR1 is LNHDA and CDR2 is SQIVND (reference sequence). CDR3 in DNA: TGTGCCAGTAGTATTCGCCGCGCAGGGGGTTTTCAGCCCCAGCATTTT. It specifies CASSIRRAGGFQPQHF.

The chain links TRBV5-1 to TRBJ2-1, with no clear D. Trimming stripped 5 bases from V and 1 base from J, with 13 bases between. CDR1 is SGHRS and CDR2 is YFSETQ in the germline V gene. The CDR3 runs 15 residues. The CDR3 nucleotides are TGCGCCAGCAGAGCTTCTCCCGCATCCTACAATGAGCAGTTCTTC. Protein sequence: CASRASPASYNEQFF.

In nucleotides, the CDR3 is TGTGCCAGCAGCGCCCATGAAGCTTTCTTT. This encodes CASSAHEAFF. The rearrangement uses TRBV7-9 and TRBJ1-1; no firm D call. Trimming cost V 5 bases and J 7 bases, with 5 bases left between them. Germline CDR1 and CDR2: SEHNR and FQNEAQ (reference sequence). The CDR3 extends over 10 amino acids. Full variable domain (outside the CDR3, taken from reference TRBV7-9 and TRBJ1-1): DTGVSQNPRHKITKRGQNVTFRCDPISEHNRLYWYRQTLGQGPEFLTYFQNEAQLEKSRLLSDRFSAERPKGSFSTLEIQRTEQGDSAMYLCASSAHEAFFGQGTRLTVV.

This sequence joins TRBV5-1 and TRBJ2-3, with 13 nucleotides matching TRBD2. The CDR3 has 18 amino acids. Germline V gene sequence: CDR1 SGHRS, CDR2 YFSETQ. V lost 4 bases to trimming and J lost 4 bases; unmatched junction nucleotides: 12. The CDR3: CASSLTSGGASWADTQYF. As DNA, the CDR3 is TGCGCCAGCAGCCTTACTAGCGGGGGGGCGTCTTGGGCAGATACGCAGTATTTT.

The rearrangement joins TRBV20-1 to TRBJ2-1; D possibly matches TRBD1 or TRBD2 (5 bases each). The germline V gene encodes CDR1 DFQATT and CDR2 SNEGSKA (reference sequence). The CDR3 is 11 residues long. Trimming left V 6 bases short and J 9 bases short, with 12 bases between. The CDR3 nucleotides read TGCAGTGCCTCCCGGGGCTCTGAGCAGTTCTTC. This gives the protein CSASRGSEQFF.

The gene calls are TRBV2 and TRBJ1-2, with no clear D. Trimming took off 6 bases at V and 5 bases at J, with 16 bases between the two ends. The CDR3 runs 14 residues. From germline, CDR1 is SNHLY and CDR2 FYNNEI. The CDR3: CASRAGLVDYGYTF. CDR3 bases: TGTGCCAGCAGAGCCGGATTAGTCGATTATGGCTACACCTTC.

A single count supports this clone. The chain links TRBV9 to TRBJ2-5; D gene uncertain. The CDR3 loop spans 14 amino acids. V lost 4 bases to trimming and J lost 3 bases, with 13 bases between them. Germline values: CDR1 SGDLS, CDR2 YYNGEE. CDR3 in DNA: TGTGCCAGCAGCAGGTTCGCTGAAGAAGAGACCCAGTACTTC. As protein: CASSRFAEEETQYF. Full variable domain (rest looked up from reference TRBV9 and TRBJ2-5): DSGVTQTPKHLITATGQRVTLRCSPRSGDLSVYWYQQSLDQGLQFLIQYYNGEERAKGNILERFSAQQFPDLHSELNLSSLELGDSALYFCASSRFAEEETQYFGPGTRLLVL.

This clone was counted a single time. The J gene is TRBJ2-2, the V gene TRBV7-8; a possible D gene is TRBD1 (5 bases). CDR1 and CDR2 from the germline V gene are SGHVS and FQNEAQ. Trimming removed 8 bases at V and 6 bases at J, with 19 bases between. The CDR3 sequence is 15 residues long. CDR3 bases: TGTGCCAGCCCTACGCCAGGACAATATGCCGGGGAGCTGTTTTTT. Its translation: CASPTPGQYAGELFF.

The chain is built from TRBV10-3 and TRBJ1-6; D is unresolved. Germline CDR1 and CDR2: ENHRY and SYGVKD. V was trimmed by 8 bases and J by 6 bases, leaving 11 bases between them. The CDR3 length is 13 residues. CDR3 sequence: CAIGAVGNSPLHF. The CDR3 DNA reads TGTGCCATCGGCGCAGTCGGTAATTCACCCCTCCACTTT.